A single sample is the source of the 30 T cell receptor beta chains below, sequenced in a study of T cells after yellow fever vaccination. TCRdb reprocessed the 5' RACE reads with MiXCR, giving one entry per CDR3 protein. Here the sample spans hundreds of thousands of distinct CDR3 sequences, just over 20% being singletons. The sample consisted of PBMCs, taken roughly 20 days after the first yellow fever vaccination. The receptors were gathered from a man younger than 35 who received the YFV17D yellow fever vaccine.

The CDR3 DNA sequence: TGTGCCAGCAGGCGATTACTTACGAACACCGGGGAGCTGTTTTTT. Translation: CASRRLLTNTGELFF. The V call is TRBV12-3 or TRBV12-4, the J call TRBJ2-2, with unresolved D. The CDR3 covers 15 residues. Deletions cut 6 bases from V and 0 bases from J, with 11 bases between.

The chain carries TRBV12-3 or TRBV12-4 and TRBJ2-1; tentatively, D is TRBD1 (6 bases). With 7 bases removed from V and 7 bases from J, the gap between germline ends came to 20 bases. The CDR3 covers 15 residues. CDR3 residues: CASTQRIQGHNEQFF. CDR3 in DNA: TGTGCCAGCACCCAGCGAATACAGGGCCATAATGAGCAGTTCTTC.

V and J are TRBV19 and TRBJ2-1, with D perhaps TRBD1 (6 bases). Trimming took 8 bases from V and 6 from J, leaving 14 bases between them. The CDR3 consists of 13 residues. Germline V gene sequence: CDR1 LNHDA, CDR2 SQIVND (reference sequence). CDR3 residues: CASAPRQVNEQFF. CDR3 in DNA: TGTGCCAGTGCTCCGCGACAGGTCAATGAGCAGTTCTTC.

The gene calls are TRBV11-2 and TRBJ2-1, with 11 bases lining up with TRBD2. The V and J ends lost 0 bases and 10 bases, in that order; junction bases with no gene match: 11. Germline V lookup: CDR1 SGHAT, CDR2 FQNNGV. The CDR3 runs to 17 residues. The CDR3 DNA is TGTGCCAGCAGCTTAGAAGGGTATAGCGGGGGGGCCCTCGAGCAGTTCTTC. The encoded protein is CASSLEGYSGGALEQFF.

This clonotype was seen many times. The chain carries TRBV20-1 and TRBJ1-2; TRBD1 might be the D (6 bases). The CDR3 covers 12 residues. Germline V CDR1 and CDR2: DFQATT, SNEGSKA (reference sequence). V was cut by 4 bases and J by 4 bases, with 10 bases left in between. The CDR3 nucleotides are TGCAGTGCTATACAGGGCAGCTATGGCTACACCTTC. It encodes CSAIQGSYGYTF.

The rearrangement joins TRBV6-6 to TRBJ1-6; unclear D gene. The V gene's germline CDR1 is MNHNY and CDR2 SVGAGI (reference sequence). This CDR3 is built from 13 residues. V lost 5 bases, J lost 7 bases, and 9 bases lay in between. CDR3 coding DNA: TGTGCCAGCAGTGGAATGCGGAATTCACCCCTCCACTTT. It codes for CASSGMRNSPLHF.

The chain recombines TRBV6-2 or TRBV6-3 with TRBJ2-2; 8 positions agree with TRBD2. The germline gives CDR1 MNHEY, CDR2 SVGEGT. The CDR3 is 16 residues long. The ends lost 2 bases at V and 4 bases at J; junction bases unmatched: 6. The CDR3 DNA follows: TGTGCCAGCAGTTACACCGGACTAGCCCGCACCGGGGAGCTGTTTTTT. As protein: CASSYTGLARTGELFF.

The chain recombines TRBV12-3 or TRBV12-4 with TRBJ2-2, with D uncertain. This CDR3 contains 11 residues. Trimming took off 7 bases at V and 7 bases at J, with 7 bases between the two ends. The DNA of the CDR3 is TGTGCCAGCACCTGGGGCGGGGAGCTGTTTTTT. It codes for CASTWGGELFF.

The table lists this clonotype with many counts. The genes are TRBV5-1 and TRBJ2-6; D not certain. The germline CDR1 and CDR2 sequences are SGHRS and YFSETQ. V lost 2 bases, J lost 0 bases, and 3 bases lay in between. CDR3 length: 14 residues. CDR3 bases: TGCGCCAGCAGCTTTGGCTCTGGGGCCAACGTCCTGACTTTC. It yields the protein CASSFGSGANVLTF.

This clonotype was observed a few times. CDR3 residues: CSARAMGRYEQYF. The CDR3 nucleotides are TGCAGTGCTAGAGCAATGGGGAGGTACGAGCAGTACTTC. The V and J genes are TRBV20-1 and TRBJ2-7; D may be TRBD2 (6 bases). V lost 1 base, J lost 4 bases, and 11 bases lay in between. There are 13 residues in the CDR3. Germline assignment: CDR1 DFQATT and CDR2 SNEGSKA (reference sequence).

V and J are TRBV5-4 and TRBJ2-1, with a tentative D call TRBD1 (7 bases). Trimming took 3 bases from V and 8 from J, leaving 18 bases between them. This CDR3 region has 15 residues. Germline CDR1 SGHNT, CDR2 YYREEE (reference sequence). CDR3 protein: CASSSSGGRGDEQFF. Here the CDR3 DNA reads TGTGCCAGCAGCTCTTCAGGGGGGCGTGGCGATGAGCAGTTCTTC.

This clonotype has a single count. The rearrangement joins TRBV7-8 to TRBJ1-5; possible D gene TRBD1, 6 bases. The V gene lost 3 bases and the J gene lost 4 bases, with 16 bases spanning the gap. CDR3 size: 16 residues. From germline, CDR1 is SGHVS and CDR2 FQNEAQ. The CDR3 nucleotides are TGTGCCAGCAGCTTCCGCCAGGGGAGTTTGAATCAGCCCCAGCATTTT. Protein sequence: CASSFRQGSLNQPQHF.

The chain couples TRBV7-8 to TRBJ2-4, with a possible D match to TRBD1 (6 bases). V lost 2 bases, J lost 6 bases, and 11 bases lay in between. Germline CDR1 is SGHVS and CDR2 is FQNEAQ. CDR3 size: 14 residues. The CDR3 sequence: CASSLPLQGNIQYF. CDR3 nucleotide sequence: TGTGCCAGCAGCTTACCCTTACAGGGAAACATTCAGTACTTC.

The sample holds a few counts of this clonotype. This sequence joins TRBV5-1 and TRBJ2-1; 12 nucleotides line up with TRBD1. The CDR3 has 15 residues. With V trimmed by 3 bases and J by 7 bases, 5 bases remained unmatched. Germline CDR1 is SGHRS and CDR2 is YFSETQ. The CDR3, as DNA: TGCGCCAGCAGCTATAGGGACAGGGGGCGGAATGAGCAGTTCTTC. The encoded protein is CASSYRDRGRNEQFF.

The chain uses TRBV24-1 and TRBJ1-5; D is perhaps TRBD1 (5 bases). This CDR3 has 15 amino acids. Germline V lookup: CDR1 KGHDR, CDR2 SFDVKD. V dropped 4 bases and J dropped 6 bases, with 15 bases sitting between them. The CDR3 bases are TGTGCCACCAGTGAGTCGAAAATGGGACTTCAGCCCCAGCATTTT. The encoded protein is CATSESKMGLQPQHF.

This clonotype was counted between two and nine times. The J gene is TRBJ2-4, the V gene TRBV18; no reliable D call. This CDR3 is 15 amino acids long. Deletions cut 2 bases from V and 2 bases from J, with 10 bases between. CDR1 KGHSH and CDR2 LQKENI come from the germline V gene. The CDR3 protein is CASSPASQTKNIQYF. CDR3 in DNA: TGTGCCAGCTCACCAGCCTCCCAGACCAAAAACATTCAGTACTTC.

The rearrangement joins TRBV24-1 to TRBJ2-3, with D maybe TRBD2 (6 bases). From germline, CDR1 is KGHDR and CDR2 SFDVKD. The CDR3 length is 14 residues. The V gene lost 5 bases and the J gene lost 4 bases, with 12 bases spanning the gap. The CDR3 region is CATSGAGTPDTQYF. CDR3 DNA sequence: TGTGCCACCAGTGGGGCAGGGACTCCAGATACGCAGTATTTT.

The chain carries TRBV20-1 and TRBJ1-2; no firm D call. The ends were cut back, 3 bases at V and 8 bases at J, with 13 bases in the middle. CDR1 is DFQATT and CDR2 is SNEGSKA in the germline V gene (reference sequence). This CDR3 is built from 12 residues. The CDR3, as DNA: TGCAGTGCTAGTTACAGTCAGAGGGGCTACACCTTC. It yields the protein CSASYSQRGYTF.

This clonotype was counted a few times. The J gene is TRBJ2-1, the V gene TRBV7-2, with unresolved D. V was pared by 6 bases and J by 7 bases, with 16 bases between. From germline, CDR1 is SGHTA and CDR2 FQGNSA. This CDR3 has 14 amino acids. CDR3 bases: TGTGCCAGCAGAAAAGGGAACAGTCCTAATGAGCAGTTCTTC. This translates into CASRKGNSPNEQFF. Filled out from reference TRBV7-2 and TRBJ2-1, the complete variable domain reads GAGVSQSPSNKVTEKGKDVELRCDPISGHTALYWYRQSLGQGLEFLIYFQGNSAPDKSGLPSDRFSAERTGGSVSTLTIQRTQQEDSAVYLCASRKGNSPNEQFFGPGTRLTVL.

This clonotype appeared many times. The chain couples TRBV20-1 to TRBJ1-1, with 8 bases matching TRBD1. The CDR3 totals 15 residues. Germline loops: CDR1 DFQATT, CDR2 SNEGSKA (reference sequence). The V segment lost 0 bases and the J segment 5 bases; nucleotides outside the gene matches: 8. As DNA, the CDR3 is TGCAGTGCTAGAGATCCCGGACAGGGAGGAACTGAAGCTTTCTTT. The encoded protein is CSARDPGQGGTEAFF.

The V and J genes are TRBV6-5 and TRBJ2-1; possibly TRBD1 or TRBD2 for D (5 bases each). The CDR3 is 16 amino acids. Trimming removed 2 bases at V and 1 base at J, with 12 bases between. CDR1 is MNHEY, CDR2 SVGAGI, per germline. The CDR3 nucleotides are TGTGCCAGCAGTTACGAGGGGAGCCTGTCCTACAATGAGCAGTTCTTC. This sequence encodes CASSYEGSLSYNEQFF.

Turning to this clonotype: At one end the junction does not follow the germline gene, possibly because of a read error. The rearrangement links TRBV30 to TRBJ1-5; 9 bases line up with TRBD1. The CDR3 contains 16 residues. The germline gives CDR1 GTSNPN, CDR2 SVGIG (reference sequence). CDR3 protein: CAWRGQGLSSNQPQHF. The CDR3 region has the DNA TGTGCTTGGAGAGGACAGGGGCTATCAAGCAATCAGCCCCAGCATTTT.

A few counts support this clonotype. This chain joins TRBV12-3 or TRBV12-4 and TRBJ2-7; D not certain. The CDR3 is 13 residues long. Between the trimmed V and J ends, which lost 4 bases and 2 bases, there was a span of 9 bases. The CDR3 loop is CASSWAATYEQYF. For the CDR3, the DNA is TGTGCCAGCAGTTGGGCCGCGACCTACGAGCAGTACTTC.

CDR3 protein: CASSSLSWEKETQYF. The DNA for the CDR3 is TGCGCCAGCAGCTCTCTCTCGTGGGAGAAAGAGACCCAGTACTTC. The chain carries TRBV5-1 and TRBJ2-5; D might be TRBD2 (5 bases). The CDR3 has 15 amino acids. Germline V lookup: CDR1 SGHRS, CDR2 YFSETQ. V shed 3 bases and J shed 3 bases, with 15 bases lying between them.

This rearrangement joins TRBV5-4 to TRBJ2-2; 7 positions match TRBD2. Germline-derived CDR1 and CDR2 are SGHNT and YYREEE (reference sequence). The CDR3 consists of 15 residues. Trimming removed 5 bases from V and 5 bases from J; junction bases left unmatched: 9. CDR3 sequence: CASSFGLDGTGELFF. The CDR3 DNA sequence: TGTGCCAGCAGTTTTGGACTAGATGGTACCGGGGAGCTGTTTTTT.

CDR3 residues: CSVVGGPDTGELFF. The CDR3 DNA follows: TGCAGCGTTGTCGGGGGCCCCGACACCGGGGAGCTGTTTTTT. The J gene is TRBJ2-2, the V gene TRBV29-1, with D possibly called TRBD1 or TRBD2 (6 bases each). V lost 4 bases and J 3 bases, leaving 12 bases between the germline ends. The length of the CDR3 is 14 residues. The germline gives CDR1 SQVTM, CDR2 ANQGSEA.

The V gene is TRBV27, the J gene TRBJ1-5, with D possibly TRBD1 on 5 matching bases. The CDR3 runs to 15 residues. V gave up 5 bases and J gave up 2 bases, with 13 bases separating them. Looked up from germline, CDR1 is MNHEY and CDR2 is SMNVEV (reference sequence). Written as DNA, the CDR3 is TGTGCCAGCAGTATGTCTCAGGGTGGCAATCAGCCCCAGCATTTT. This gives the protein CASSMSQGGNQPQHF.

This clonotype turned up a few times. A read error is possible here, since a much larger clone lies one base away. The chain's CDR3 is CASSLGPKETQYF. Here the CDR3 DNA reads TGTGCCAGCAGCTTGGGCCCCAAAGAGACCCAGTACTTC. The chain carries TRBV7-9 and TRBJ2-5; D remains unclear. Trimming removed 3 bases from V and 3 bases from J, with 8 bases in between. The germline V gene encodes CDR1 SEHNR and CDR2 FQNEAQ (reference sequence). CDR3 size: 13 residues.

This clonotype came up a few times. The chain combines TRBV6-2 or TRBV6-3 with TRBJ2-1; 13 nucleotides agree with TRBD2. This CDR3 spans 16 amino acids. Trimming at V came to 0 bases and at J to 10 bases, leaving 6 bases not matched to a gene. Germline CDR1 MNHEY, CDR2 SVGEGT. CDR3 residues: CASSYSKLAGGVEQFF. In DNA, the CDR3 is TGTGCCAGCAGTTACTCCAAACTAGCGGGGGGGGTAGAGCAGTTCTTC.

This chain joins TRBV6-2 or TRBV6-3 and TRBJ1-1; D ambiguous. The V and J ends lost 6 bases and 3 bases respectively, with 11 bases between them. Per the germline V gene, CDR1 is MNHEY and CDR2 is SVGEGT. This CDR3 region has 13 residues. The CDR3 region has the DNA TGTGCCAGCAGGGTCCGGTATGACACTGAAGCTTTCTTT. Translation gives CASRVRYDTEAFF.